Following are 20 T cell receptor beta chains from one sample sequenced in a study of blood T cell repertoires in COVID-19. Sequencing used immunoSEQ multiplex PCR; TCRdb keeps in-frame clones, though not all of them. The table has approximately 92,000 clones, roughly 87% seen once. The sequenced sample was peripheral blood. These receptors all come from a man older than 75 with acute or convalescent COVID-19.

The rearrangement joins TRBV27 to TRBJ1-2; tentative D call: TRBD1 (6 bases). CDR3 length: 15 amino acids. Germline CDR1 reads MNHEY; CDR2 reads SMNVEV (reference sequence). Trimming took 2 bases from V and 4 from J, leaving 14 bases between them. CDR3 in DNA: TGTGCCAGCAGTTTAGCGTCAGGGGTGAGCTATGGCTACACCTTC. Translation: CASSLASGVSYGYTF.

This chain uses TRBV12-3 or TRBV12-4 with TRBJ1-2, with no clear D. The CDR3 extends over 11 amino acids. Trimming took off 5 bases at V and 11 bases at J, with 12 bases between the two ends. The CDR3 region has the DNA TGTGCCAGCAGTCCCGGGATCCTTTACACCTTC. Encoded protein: CASSPGILYTF.

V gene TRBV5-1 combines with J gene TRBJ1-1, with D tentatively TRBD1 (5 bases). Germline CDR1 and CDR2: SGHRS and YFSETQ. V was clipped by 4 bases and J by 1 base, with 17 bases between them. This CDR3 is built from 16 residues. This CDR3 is CASSLSIAGGNTEAFF. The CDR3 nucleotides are TGCGCCAGCAGCCTAAGCATCGCGGGGGGGAACACTGAAGCTTTCTTT.

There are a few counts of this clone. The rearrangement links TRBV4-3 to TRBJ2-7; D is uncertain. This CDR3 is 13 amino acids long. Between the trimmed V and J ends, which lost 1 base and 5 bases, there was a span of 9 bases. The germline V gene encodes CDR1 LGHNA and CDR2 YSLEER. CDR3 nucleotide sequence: TGCGCCAGCAGCCAAGCTGTGTACAACGAGCAGTACTTC. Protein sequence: CASSQAVYNEQYF.

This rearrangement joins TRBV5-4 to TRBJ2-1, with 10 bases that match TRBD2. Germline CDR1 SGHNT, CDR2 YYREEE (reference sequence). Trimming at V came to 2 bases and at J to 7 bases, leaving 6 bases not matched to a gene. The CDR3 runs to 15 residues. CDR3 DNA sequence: TGTGCCAGCAGCTTAGCGGGAGGGTCGGGGAATGAGCAGTTCTTC. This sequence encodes CASSLAGGSGNEQFF.

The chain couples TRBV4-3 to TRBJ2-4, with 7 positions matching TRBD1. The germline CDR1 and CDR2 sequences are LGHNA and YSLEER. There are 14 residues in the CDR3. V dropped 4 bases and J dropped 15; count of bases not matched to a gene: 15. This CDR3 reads CASSPKGAPFTRYF. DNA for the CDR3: TGCGCCAGCAGCCCCAAGGGGGCTCCCTTTACGAGGTACTTC.

The CDR3 loop is CASSVALFTGELFF. Written as DNA, the CDR3 is TGTGCCAGCAGCGTAGCTTTATTCACCGGGGAGCTGTTTTTT. This rearrangement joins TRBV9 to TRBJ2-2; D is ambiguous. CDR3 length: 14 amino acids. Trimming took 0 bases from V and 4 from J, leaving 7 bases between them. Germline V lookup: CDR1 SGDLS, CDR2 YYNGEE.

The CDR3 region is CASSHRTGNNSPLHF. As DNA, the CDR3 is TGTGCCAGCAGCCACCGGACAGGGAATAATTCACCCCTCCACTTT. The chain recombines TRBV11-2 with TRBJ1-6; TRBD1 matches 8 bases. The CDR3 extends over 15 amino acids. After removal of 5 bases from V and 5 bases from J, the junction contained 5 bases not matched to a gene. Germline V gene sequence: CDR1 SGHAT, CDR2 FQNNGV.

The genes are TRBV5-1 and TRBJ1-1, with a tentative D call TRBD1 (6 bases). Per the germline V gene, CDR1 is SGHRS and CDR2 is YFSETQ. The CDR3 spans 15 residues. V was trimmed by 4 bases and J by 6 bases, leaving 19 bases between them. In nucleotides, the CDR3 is TGCGCCAGCAGCCAAACCTTACAGGGTTTGGCTGAAGCTTTCTTT. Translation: CASSQTLQGLAEAFF.

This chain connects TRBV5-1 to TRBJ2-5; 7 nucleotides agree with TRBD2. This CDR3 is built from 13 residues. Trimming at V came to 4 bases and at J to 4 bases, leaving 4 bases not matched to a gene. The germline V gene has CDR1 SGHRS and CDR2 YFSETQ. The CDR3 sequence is CASSPGGRETQYF. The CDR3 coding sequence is TGCGCCAGCAGCCCCGGGGGGAGAGAGACCCAGTACTTC. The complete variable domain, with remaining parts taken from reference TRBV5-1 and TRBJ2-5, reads KAGVTQTPRYLIKTRGQQVTLSCSPISGHRSVSWYQQTPGQGLQFLFEYFSETQRNKGNFPGRFSGRQFSNSRSEMNVSTLELGDSALYLCASSPGGRETQYFGPGTRLLVL.

This CDR3 is CASSQDNPAGGSRQPQHF. The CDR3 DNA follows: TGCGCCAGCAGCCAAGATAACCCGGCAGGGGGCAGCCGGCAGCCCCAGCATTTT. The V and J genes are TRBV4-1 and TRBJ1-5, with TRBD1 matching 8 bases. The CDR3 length is 18 residues. CDR1 is MGHRA, CDR2 YSYEKL, per germline. V shed 0 bases, J shed 7 bases, and the junction held 14 bases outside the gene matches.

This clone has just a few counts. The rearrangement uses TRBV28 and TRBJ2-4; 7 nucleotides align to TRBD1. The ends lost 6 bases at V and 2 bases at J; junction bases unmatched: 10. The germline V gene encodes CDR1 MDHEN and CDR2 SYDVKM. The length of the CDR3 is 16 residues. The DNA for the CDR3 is TGTGCCAGCAGGCCTCCCACAGGGGATCCCAAAAACATTCAGTACTTC. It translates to CASRPPTGDPKNIQYF.

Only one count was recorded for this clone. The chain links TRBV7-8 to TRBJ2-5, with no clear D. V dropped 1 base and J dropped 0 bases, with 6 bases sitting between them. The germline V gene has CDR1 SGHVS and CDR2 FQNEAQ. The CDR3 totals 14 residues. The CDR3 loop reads CASSLVYDQETQYF. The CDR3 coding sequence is TGTGCCAGCAGCTTAGTCTATGACCAAGAGACCCAGTACTTC.

CDR3 amino acids: CASRGDYGYTF. The CDR3 DNA is TGTGCCAGCAGAGGAGACTATGGCTACACCTTC. The chain carries TRBV28 and TRBJ1-2; no reliable D call. The germline V gene encodes CDR1 MDHEN and CDR2 SYDVKM. V was trimmed by 6 bases and J by 3 bases, leaving 5 bases between them. The length of the CDR3 is 11 residues.

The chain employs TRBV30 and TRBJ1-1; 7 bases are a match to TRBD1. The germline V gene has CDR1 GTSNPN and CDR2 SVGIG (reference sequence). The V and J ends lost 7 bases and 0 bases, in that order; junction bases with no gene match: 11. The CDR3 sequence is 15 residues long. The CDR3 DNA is TGTGCCTTATACAGGGGACATGACGTGAACACTGAAGCTTTCTTT. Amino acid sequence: CALYRGHDVNTEAFF.

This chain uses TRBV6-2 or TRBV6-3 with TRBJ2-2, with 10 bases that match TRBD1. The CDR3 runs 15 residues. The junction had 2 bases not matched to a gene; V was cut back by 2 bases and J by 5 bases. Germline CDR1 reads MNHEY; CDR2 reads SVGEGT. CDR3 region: CASSYGTGVTGELFF. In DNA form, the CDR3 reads TGTGCCAGCAGTTACGGGACAGGGGTTACCGGGGAGCTGTTTTTT.

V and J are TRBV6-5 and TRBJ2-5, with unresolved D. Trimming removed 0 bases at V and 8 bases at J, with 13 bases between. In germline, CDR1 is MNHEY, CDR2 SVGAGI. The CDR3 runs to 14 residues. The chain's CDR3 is CASSYSRAPVTQYF. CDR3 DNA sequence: TGTGCCAGCAGTTACTCTAGAGCTCCCGTAACCCAGTACTTC.

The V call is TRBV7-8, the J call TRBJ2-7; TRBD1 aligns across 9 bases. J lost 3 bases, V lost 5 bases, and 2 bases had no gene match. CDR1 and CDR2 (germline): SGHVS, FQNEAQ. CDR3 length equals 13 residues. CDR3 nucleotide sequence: TGTGCCAGCAGCCCGGACAGGGGCTACGAGCAGTACTTC. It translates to CASSPDRGYEQYF.

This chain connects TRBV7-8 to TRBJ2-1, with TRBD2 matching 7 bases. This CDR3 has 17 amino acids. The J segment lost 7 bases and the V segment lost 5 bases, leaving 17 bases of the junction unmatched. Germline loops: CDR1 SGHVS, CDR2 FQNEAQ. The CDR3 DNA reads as TGTGCCAGCAGCCTCTACGTCGCTGGCGGGAGTTTGAATGAGCAGTTCTTC. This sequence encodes CASSLYVAGGSLNEQFF.

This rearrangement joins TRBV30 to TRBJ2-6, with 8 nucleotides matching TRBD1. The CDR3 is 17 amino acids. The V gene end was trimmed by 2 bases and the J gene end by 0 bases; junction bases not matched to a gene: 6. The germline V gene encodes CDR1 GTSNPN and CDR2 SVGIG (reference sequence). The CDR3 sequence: CAWSRGQGSSGANVLTF. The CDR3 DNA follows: TGTGCCTGGAGTCGCGGACAGGGAAGCTCTGGGGCCAACGTCCTGACTTTC.